These T cell receptor beta chains were read from a single sample in a study of blood T cell repertoires in COVID-19. The method was immunoSEQ multiplex PCR; TCRdb's version includes in-frame clones alone and lacks a portion of them. The table includes 150,000 or so clones, about three quarters detected once. Material for sequencing was peripheral blood. The receptors were sampled from a woman over 75 with active or convalescent COVID-19. Both conserved end residues are part of each CDR3. D genes are given only for firm matches.

TRBV15,TRBJ2-5,TRBD2,TGTGCCACCAGCAGAGGAGAGCGGGGGACCGAGACCCAGTACTTC,CATSRGERGTETQYF
TRBV7-9,TRBJ2-1,TRBD2,TGTGCCAGCAGCGGGACTAGCGTCCGATCCTCCTACAATGAGCAGTTCTTC,CASSGTSVRSSYNEQFF
TRBV14,TRBJ2-2,TRBD2,TGTGCCAGCAGCCAAGATCCCCGACTAGCGGGGGGGCTCGAAACCGGGGAGCTGTTTTTT,CASSQDPRLAGGLETGELFF
TRBV5-6,TRBJ2-5,NA,TGTGCCAGCAGCTTGGGGCTCATGGCGGGGACCCAGTACTTC,CASSLGLMAGTQYF
TRBV6-5,TRBJ1-3,TRBD1,TGTGCCAGCAGTTTGTCAGGGGGCTCTGGAAACACCATATATTTT,CASSLSGGSGNTIYF
TRBV6-5,TRBJ2-7,NA,TGTGCCAGCAGTTACGGGGCATCCTCCTACGAGCAGTACTTC,CASSYGASSYEQYF
TRBV19,TRBJ2-1,NA,TGTGCCAGTAGTAGGGCTGGTCCCTACAATGAGCAGTTCTTC,CASSRAGPYNEQFF
TRBV6-5,TRBJ2-1,TRBD2,TGTGCCATCAGCCTAGCGGGGGTCTACAATGAGCAGTTCTTC,CAISLAGVYNEQFF
TRBV10-3,TRBJ1-1,NA,TGTGCCATCAGACCCACTATGAACACTGAAGCTTTCTTT,CAIRPTMNTEAFF
TRBV5-1,TRBJ1-4,NA,TGCGCCAGCAGCCCCGGACAGATACAAAAACTGTTTTTT,CASSPGQIQKLFF
TRBV6-5,TRBJ2-5,TRBD1,TGTGCCAGCAGCCGGGACAGGGTAGCAGAGACCCAGTACTTC,CASSRDRVAETQYF
TRBV6-5,TRBJ2-3,NA,TGTGCCAGCAGTCCGACAGTCACAGATACGCAGTATTTT,CASSPTVTDTQYF
TRBV6-5,TRBJ1-3,TRBD1,TGTGCCAGCAGGCAGGGGGTGGGCGGAAACACCATATATTTT,CASRQGVGGNTIYF